The 6 T cell receptor beta chains below all came from one sample that was sequenced in a study of CD4 T cells in relation to SARS-CoV-2 and coronaviruses. These receptors' antigens are unknown. CD4+ T cells from unexposed donors were obtained before the COVID-19 pandemic (2011-2018). The cells were cultured for under twelve days before CD4+ T cells were isolated. TCRdb's table, derived via immunoSEQ multiplex PCR, lists solely in-frame clones and lacks some. The table lists roughly 31,000 clones, more than 70% of them singletons, with around an eighth in the top ten. Input material: CD4+ T cells from PBMCs, cultured in vitro. The source is a human donor in good health.

The rearrangement links TRBV6-4 to TRBJ2-1, with TRBD2 matching 7 bases. CDR1 is MRHNA, CDR2 SNTAGT, per germline. The CDR3 loop spans 15 amino acids. V lost 4 bases to trimming and J lost 4 bases; unmatched junction nucleotides: 7. For the CDR3, the DNA is TGTGCCAGCAGTGTACTCGCGGGAGTATACAATGAGCAGTTCTTC. Its protein is CASSVLAGVYNEQFF.

The chain has TRBV10-3 and TRBJ2-7; 8 positions match TRBD1. This CDR3 contains 12 residues. Germline loops: CDR1 ENHRY, CDR2 SYGVKD. Trimming at V came to 11 bases and at J to 4 bases, leaving 7 bases not matched to a gene. CDR3 amino acids: CAVGQGSYEQYF. The DNA of the CDR3 is TGTGCCGTCGGACAGGGCAGTTACGAGCAGTACTTC.

The gene calls are TRBV3-1 (or the pseudogene TRBV3-2) and TRBJ2-3; 9 nucleotides line up with TRBD2. CDR1 and CDR2 from the germline V gene are LGHDT and YNNKEL (reference sequence). V shed 3 bases, J shed 1 base, and the junction held 2 bases outside the gene matches. The CDR3 is 15 amino acids. In DNA form, the CDR3 reads TGTGCCAGCAGCCAGCGGACTAGCGGCACAGATACGCAGTATTTT. It encodes CASSQRTSGTDTQYF.

The rearrangement links TRBV4-3 to TRBJ1-2; 7 bases align to TRBD1. Per the germline V gene, CDR1 is LGHNA and CDR2 is YSLEER. J gave up 7 bases and V 2 bases, and 7 bases lay outside the gene matches. The CDR3 has 14 amino acids. DNA for the CDR3: TGCGCCAGCAGCCAAATACCAGGGGGAGTTGGCTACACCTTC. It yields the protein CASSQIPGGVGYTF.

The chain uses TRBV11-2 and TRBJ2-2, with D perhaps TRBD2 (6 bases). V shed 3 bases and J shed 2 bases, with 16 bases lying between them. CDR3 length: 17 residues. The germline V gene has CDR1 SGHAT and CDR2 FQNNGV. CDR3 sequence: CASSFSGTWDNTGELFF. DNA for the CDR3: TGTGCCAGCAGCTTCTCCGGGACTTGGGATAACACCGGGGAGCTGTTTTTT.

The rearrangement links TRBV18 to TRBJ2-5, with 7 nucleotides matching TRBD2. Trimming cost V 6 bases and J 4 bases; bases outside gene matches: 5. Germline CDR1 reads KGHSH; CDR2 reads LQKENI. The CDR3 extends over 13 amino acids. The CDR3: CASSLTSRETQYF. The CDR3 DNA reads as TGTGCCAGCTCCTTGACTAGCCGAGAGACCCAGTACTTC.